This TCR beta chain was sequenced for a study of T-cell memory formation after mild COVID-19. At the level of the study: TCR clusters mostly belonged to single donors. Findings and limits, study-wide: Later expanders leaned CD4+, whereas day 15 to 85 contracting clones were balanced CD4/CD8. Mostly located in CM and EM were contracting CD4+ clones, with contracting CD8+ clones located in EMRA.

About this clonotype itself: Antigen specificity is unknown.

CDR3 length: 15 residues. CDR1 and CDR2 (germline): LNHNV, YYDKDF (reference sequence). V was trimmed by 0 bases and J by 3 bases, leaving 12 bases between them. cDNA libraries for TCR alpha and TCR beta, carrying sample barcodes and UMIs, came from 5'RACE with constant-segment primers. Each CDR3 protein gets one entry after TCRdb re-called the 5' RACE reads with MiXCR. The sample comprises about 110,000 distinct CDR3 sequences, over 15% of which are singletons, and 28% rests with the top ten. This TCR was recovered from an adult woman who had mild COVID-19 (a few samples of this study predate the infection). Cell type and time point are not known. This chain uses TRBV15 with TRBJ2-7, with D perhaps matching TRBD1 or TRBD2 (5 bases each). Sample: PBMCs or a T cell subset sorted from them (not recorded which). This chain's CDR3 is CATSRDLGTFYEQYF. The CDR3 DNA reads TGTGCCACCAGCAGAGATCTTGGGACCTTCTACGAGCAGTACTTC.